The 25 T cell receptor beta chains listed next were all sequenced from one sample in a study of regulatory T cells in long-lasting Graves disease. iRepertoire HTBI primers and Arm-PCR of CDR3 regions built TCR beta libraries. TCRdb re-called the multiplex PCR reads with MiXCR, one entry per CDR3 protein. This sample has around 450,000 distinct CDR3 sequences, with approximately 15% found just once. Time point of the sample: newly diagnosed GD, antithyroid drugs for less than 3 months. The TCR library was made from RNA extracted from PBMCs. Another study also made use of these data, one on T cells in Graves' hyperthyroidism and ophthalmopathy.

The specimen comprised peripheral blood mononuclear cells (PBMCs), sampled at new diagnosis, from a patient treated with antithyroid drugs. The receptors originated from a woman aged 25 to 45 with Graves disease.

This clonotype was observed a few times. CDR3 loop: CAISVLQRNTGELFF. In DNA form, the CDR3 reads TGTGCCATCAGCGTTCTCCAGAGGAACACCGGGGAGCTGTTTTTT. This chain joins TRBV10-3 and TRBJ2-2; the D is unclear. The V and J ends lost 6 bases and 1 base respectively, with 12 bases between them. The CDR3 loop spans 15 amino acids. Germline CDR1 reads ENHRY; CDR2 reads SYGVKD.

This clonotype was recorded many times. The V call is TRBV5-1, the J call TRBJ2-3; TRBD2 matches at 10 bases. This CDR3 contains 15 residues. The V segment lost 2 bases and the J segment 5 bases; nucleotides outside the gene matches: 5. The V gene's germline CDR1 is SGHRS and CDR2 YFSETQ. Written as DNA, the CDR3 is TGCGCCAGCAGCTTACCGCTAGCGGGAGTAGATACGCAGTATTTT. This translates into CASSLPLAGVDTQYF.

This clonotype has only a few counts. The chain carries TRBV12-3 or TRBV12-4 and TRBJ2-7; the match to TRBD1 covers 7 bases. This CDR3 comprises 12 residues. The V segment lost 7 bases and the J segment 6 bases; nucleotides outside the gene matches: 6. Written as DNA, the CDR3 is TGTGCCAGCACCCGTGACAGGGCCGAGCAGTACTTC. This encodes CASTRDRAEQYF.

This clonotype was observed at least ten times. The chain links TRBV5-4 to TRBJ2-3; D is ambiguous. From germline, CDR1 is SGHNT and CDR2 YYREEE (reference sequence). The CDR3 sequence is 13 residues long. V dropped 0 bases and J dropped 5 bases, with 7 bases sitting between them. The CDR3 bases are TGTGCCAGCAGCTTGGAAGTGGAAGATACGCAGTATTTT. Amino acids: CASSLEVEDTQYF.

The rearrangement uses TRBV7-9 and TRBJ2-3; maybe TRBD1 (5 bases). V was pared by 5 bases and J by 7 bases, with 13 bases between. Germline V lookup: CDR1 SEHNR, CDR2 FQNEAQ (reference sequence). CDR3 size: 13 residues. The CDR3 region is CASSAPDIYTQYF. The CDR3 DNA reads as TGTGCCAGCAGCGCACCGGACATCTATACGCAGTATTTT. The whole variable domain, filled in from reference TRBV7-9 and TRBJ2-3, reads DTGVSQNPRHKITKRGQNVTFRCDPISEHNRLYWYRQTLGQGPEFLTYFQNEAQLEKSRLLSDRFSAERPKGSFSTLEIQRTEQGDSAMYLCASSAPDIYTQYFGPGTRLTVL.

This clonotype was seen at least ten times. The rearrangement uses TRBV10-3 and TRBJ2-1; TRBD2 aligns across 12 bases. Per germline, CDR1 ENHRY and CDR2 SYGVKD. The CDR3 is made up of 14 amino acids. The V gene end was trimmed by 6 bases and the J gene end by 7 bases; junction bases not matched to a gene: 4. The CDR3 sequence: CAIRGLAGTNEQFF. CDR3 bases: TGTGCCATCAGGGGACTAGCGGGTACTAATGAGCAGTTCTTC.

In regard to this clonotype: With a much larger clone just one base away, this may be a read error. The chain has TRBV5-1 and TRBJ2-7; 8 nucleotides align to TRBD2. CDR1 is SGHRS and CDR2 is YFSETQ in the germline V gene. J was trimmed by 7 bases and V by 3 bases; bases with no gene match: 9. The CDR3 runs to 14 residues. CDR3 coding DNA: TGCGCCAGCAGCTATACTAGCGGATACAATGAGCAGTACTTC. Translating gives CASSYTSGYNEQYF.

This clonotype showed up just a few times. The chain combines TRBV3-1 with TRBJ1-1, with 7 positions matching TRBD1. Germline V gene sequence: CDR1 LGHDT, CDR2 YNNKEL (reference sequence). This CDR3 spans 17 amino acids. V shed 0 bases and J 1 base; nucleotides not matched to a gene: 8. CDR3 residues: CASSQEEGAWANTEAFF. The CDR3 coding sequence is TGTGCCAGCAGCCAAGAGGAGGGGGCGTGGGCGAACACTGAAGCTTTCTTT.

The V call is TRBV4-2, the J call TRBJ2-3; TRBD2 matches 7 bases. This CDR3 has 16 amino acids. Per germline, CDR1 LGHNA and CDR2 YNFKEQ. V lost 1 base to trimming and J lost 0 bases; unmatched junction nucleotides: 4. The CDR3 DNA reads TGTGCCAGCAGCCAAGGGCTAGCGGATAGCACAGATACGCAGTATTTT. Translation: CASSQGLADSTDTQYF.

This clonotype occurred many times. An end of the junction does not agree with germline; a read error may underlie this. V is TRBV5-1 and J is TRBJ1-1; tentatively, D is TRBD1 (5 bases). The CDR3 spans 18 residues. The germline V gene has CDR1 SGHRS and CDR2 YFSETQ. The DNA of the CDR3 is TGTGCCAGCAGCTTGGGCGAGACAAGGCGGGGGATGAACACTGAAGCTTTCTTT. Translation: CASSLGETRRGMNTEAFF.

This clonotype has at least ten counts. The V gene is TRBV3-1, the J gene TRBJ2-5, with TRBD2 matching over 8 bases. CDR1 and CDR2 from the germline V gene are LGHDT and YNNKEL (reference sequence). J was trimmed by 4 bases and V by 0 bases; bases with no gene match: 10. CDR3 length equals 17 residues. The CDR3 protein is CASSQDGGLEVGETQYF. CDR3 bases: TGTGCCAGCAGCCAAGATGGGGGACTAGAGGTGGGAGAGACCCAGTACTTC.

The chain is built from TRBV6-2 or TRBV6-3 and TRBJ2-7, with D possibly matching TRBD2 (6 bases). The CDR3 sequence is 15 residues long. Germline values: CDR1 MNHEY, CDR2 SVGEGT. V gave up 6 bases and J gave up 0 bases, with 15 bases separating them. CDR3 residues: CASSAGTSFSYEQYF. CDR3 coding DNA: TGTGCCAGCAGCGCTGGGACTTCCTTCTCCTACGAGCAGTACTTC.

The table lists this clonotype with many counts. The gene calls are TRBV30 and TRBJ2-3, with no clear D. The length of the CDR3 is 12 residues. The V end was cut by 2 bases, the J end by 4 bases, with 7 bases between. Per germline, CDR1 GTSNPN and CDR2 SVGIG (reference sequence). The CDR3: CAWSPRADTQYF. The CDR3 DNA reads as TGTGCCTGGAGTCCAAGGGCAGATACGCAGTATTTT.

This clonotype has only one observation. The chain is built from TRBV20-1 and TRBJ2-1; the D is unclear. Trimming removed 5 bases from V and 5 bases from J, with 7 bases in between. The germline V gene encodes CDR1 DFQATT and CDR2 SNEGSKA (reference sequence). CDR3 length equals 11 residues. Written as DNA, the CDR3 is TGCAGTGCTGCCCTAGACAATGAGCAGTTCTTC. As protein: CSAALDNEQFF.

The chain joins TRBV30 to TRBJ1-1, with D unclear. CDR3 length: 16 amino acids. V shed 5 bases and J shed 1 base, with 20 bases lying between them. Germline lookup yields CDR1 GTSNPN and CDR2 SVGIG (reference sequence). CDR3 sequence reads: CAWDDLRTYRNTEAFF. The CDR3 DNA reads as TGTGCCTGGGACGATTTGCGGACTTACCGGAACACTGAAGCTTTCTTT.

The sample holds a few counts of this clonotype. DNA of the CDR3: TGTGCCAGCAGGGAACAAGGGGGAGGAACAGATACGCAGTATTTT. This encodes CASREQGGGTDTQYF. V is TRBV6-2 or TRBV6-3 and J is TRBJ2-3, with D perhaps assigned TRBD1 or TRBD2 (6 bases each). The CDR3 totals 15 residues. Germline CDR1 is MNHEY and CDR2 is SVGEGT. The V gene lost 6 bases and the J gene lost 3 bases, with 16 bases spanning the gap.

This clonotype has ten or more counts. V usage is TRBV7-9 and J usage is TRBJ2-1; D remains unclear. V was trimmed by 4 bases and J by 8 bases, leaving 9 bases between them. CDR1 and CDR2 from the germline V gene are SEHNR and FQNEAQ (reference sequence). The CDR3 has 12 residues. The CDR3: CASSSRVDEQFF. The CDR3 DNA sequence: TGTGCCAGCAGCTCTCGAGTGGATGAGCAGTTCTTC. Full variable domain (outside the CDR3, taken from reference TRBV7-9 and TRBJ2-1): DTGVSQNPRHKITKRGQNVTFRCDPISEHNRLYWYRQTLGQGPEFLTYFQNEAQLEKSRLLSDRFSAERPKGSFSTLEIQRTEQGDSAMYLCASSSRVDEQFFGPGTRLTVL.

V and J are TRBV28 and TRBJ1-6; D remains ambiguous. The CDR3 spans 14 residues. Trimming took off 3 bases at V and 5 bases at J, with 8 bases between the two ends. Germline V gene sequence: CDR1 MDHEN, CDR2 SYDVKM. CDR3 amino acids: CASSFGRNNSPLHF. CDR3 coding DNA: TGTGCCAGCAGTTTCGGCAGGAATAATTCACCCCTCCACTTT.

The chain combines TRBV6-1 with TRBJ1-1; perhaps TRBD1 as D (6 bases). Looked up from germline, CDR1 is MNHNS and CDR2 is SASEGT. V lost 6 bases and J 6 bases, leaving 17 bases between the germline ends. The CDR3 sequence is 14 residues long. This CDR3 is CASRDGQFLSEAFF. CDR3 DNA: TGTGCCAGCAGGGATGGACAGTTTTTGTCTGAAGCTTTCTTT.

This clonotype occurred many times. The chain is built from TRBV7-9 and TRBJ2-1; 13 bases fit TRBD2. The V gene's germline CDR1 is SEHNR and CDR2 FQNEAQ (reference sequence). Trimming at V came to 2 bases and at J to 8 bases, leaving 21 bases not matched to a gene. The CDR3 covers 21 residues. The CDR3 reads CASSLINLGQGLAGRSDEQFF. The CDR3 nucleotides read TGTGCCAGCAGCTTAATTAACCTTGGACAGGGACTAGCGGGAAGGTCCGATGAGCAGTTCTTC.

Ten or more counts support this clonotype. The V and J genes are TRBV11-2 and TRBJ1-1; a weak D match, TRBD1 (5 bases). The germline V and J ends were trimmed by 0 bases and 0 bases, with 14 bases remaining between them. CDR1 SGHAT and CDR2 FQNNGV come from the germline V gene. The CDR3 spans 17 residues. CDR3 sequence reads: CASSLDWQGRMNTEAFF. CDR3 sequence (DNA): TGTGCCAGCAGCTTAGATTGGCAGGGACGGATGAACACTGAAGCTTTCTTT. The complete variable domain, with remaining parts taken from reference TRBV11-2 and TRBJ1-1, reads EAGVAQSPRYKIIEKRQSVAFWCNPISGHATLYWYQQILGQGPKLLIQFQNNGVVDDSQLPKDRFSAERLKGVDSTLKIQPAKLEDSAVYLCASSLDWQGRMNTEAFFGQGTRLTVV.

This clonotype was counted many times. This chain uses TRBV3-1 with TRBJ2-2; D uncertain. The CDR3 has 15 amino acids. Germline CDR1 reads LGHDT; CDR2 reads YNNKEL (reference sequence). V was shortened by 1 base and J by 4 bases, with 10 bases between the two germline ends. The CDR3 sequence: CASSQGVGFTGELFF. CDR3 in DNA: TGTGCCAGCAGCCAAGGGGTAGGGTTCACCGGGGAGCTGTTTTTT.

This clonotype was detected ten times or more. V usage is TRBV29-1 and J usage is TRBJ2-1, with 7 bases identical to TRBD1. The CDR3 has 14 amino acids. Germline V lookup: CDR1 SQVTM, CDR2 ANQGSEA. With V trimmed by 3 bases and J by 4 bases, 6 bases remained unmatched. In nucleotides, the CDR3 is TGCAGCGTTGACCAAAGGGGGCAATACAATGAGCAGTTCTTC. Amino acids: CSVDQRGQYNEQFF.

This clonotype has ten or more counts. This chain connects TRBV6-1 to TRBJ2-7; TRBD1 is a possible D gene (5 bases). From germline, CDR1 is MNHNS and CDR2 SASEGT. V lost 7 bases and J 0 bases, leaving 13 bases between the germline ends. The CDR3 covers 14 residues. DNA for the CDR3: TGTGCCAGCACTATAGACAGAAGCTCCTACGAGCAGTACTTC. It is translated as CASTIDRSSYEQYF.

This clonotype has at least ten counts. The gene calls are TRBV6-5 and TRBJ2-7; 12 bases match TRBD2. Germline-derived CDR1 and CDR2 are MNHEY and SVGAGI. Trimming removed 2 bases from V and 1 base from J; junction bases left unmatched: 3. The CDR3 is 16 amino acids. CDR3 bases: TGTGCCAGCAGTTACGGGACTAGCGGGCTATCCTACGAGCAGTACTTC. This gives the protein CASSYGTSGLSYEQYF.